These T cell receptor beta chains were read from a single sample in a study of T cell responses to AZD1222 COVID-19 vaccine. TCRdb's copy holds only in-frame clones and misses some; the assay was immunoSEQ multiplex PCR. This table has 45,000 or so clones, around 90% appearing once. The sequenced sample was peripheral blood, obtained 28 days after the second AZD1222 dose. These receptors came from an adult who received the AZD1222 COVID-19 vaccine. Both conserved end residues are part of each CDR3. A D gene is named only where the DNA matches it firmly. Clone size is stated in some rows and not others, as once, few, many or a class when expanded.

size,V,J,D,CDR3,DNA
.,TRBV4-3,TRBJ1-2,.,CASSRERVLGFLTF,TGCGCCAGCAGCCGAGAAAGGGTATTGGGCTTTTTGACCTTC
.,TRBV27,TRBJ1-5,.,CASSTGGARQPQHF,TGTGCCAGCAGTACAGGCGGGGCCAGGCAGCCCCAGCATTTT
few,TRBV18,TRBJ1-2,TRBD1,CASSHGTAPYGYTF,TGTGCCAGCTCCCACGGGACAGCTCCTTATGGCTACACCTTC
.,TRBV9,TRBJ1-4,.,CASSPALSGGVEKLFF,TGTGCCAGCAGCCCCGCCCTATCGGGGGGCGTTGAAAAACTGTTTTTT
.,TRBV6-6,TRBJ2-5,.,CASSYRGETQYF,TGTGCCAGCAGTTACAGGGGAGAGACCCAGTACTTC
.,TRBV9,TRBJ1-6,.,CASSALSDPASPLHF,TGTGCCAGCAGCGCCCTATCAGACCCGGCGTCACCCCTCCACTTT
.,TRBV29-1,TRBJ2-3,TRBD1,CSAPTGGSSDTQYF,TGCAGCGCTCCGACAGGGGGCAGCTCAGATACGCAGTATTTT
.,TRBV6-5,TRBJ1-2,TRBD1,CASSYKSLTGGYGYTF,TGTGCCAGCAGTTACAAGTCCTTGACAGGGGGCTATGGCTACACCTTC
.,TRBV3-1/TRBV3-2,TRBJ1-1,TRBD1,CASSPLQGAGTEAFF,TGTGCCAGCAGCCCCCTACAGGGGGCGGGCACTGAAGCTTTCTTT
.,TRBV19,TRBJ1-1,.,CASSILLGGTEAFF,TGTGCCAGTAGCATTCTCCTAGGGGGCACTGAAGCTTTCTTT
.,TRBV5-4,TRBJ2-3,TRBD2,CASSRGGGGPVGTQYF,TGTGCCAGCAGCCGTGGAGGCGGGGGGCCCGTGGGAACGCAGTATTTT
.,TRBV29-1,TRBJ2-2,.,CSVVGSPSSNTGELFF,TGCAGCGTTGTCGGTTCTCCCTCCTCGAACACCGGGGAGCTGTTTTTT
.,TRBV10-3,TRBJ2-1,TRBD2,CAIRREGGGAGEQFF,TGTGCCATCAGAAGGGAAGGCGGGGGGGCCGGTGAGCAGTTCTTC
.,TRBV10-3,TRBJ2-3,.,CAISEEGGSTDTQYF,TGTGCCATCAGTGAGGAGGGGGGGAGCACAGATACGCAGTATTTT
.,TRBV7-2,TRBJ2-1,.,CASSLRRGLQFF,TGTGCCAGCAGCTTACGGCGGGGGCTGCAGTTCTTC
.,TRBV18,TRBJ2-2,TRBD1,CASTTGVSTGELFF,TGTGCCAGCACTACAGGGGTTAGCACCGGGGAGCTGTTTTTT
.,TRBV2,TRBJ1-2,.,CASSEGVGYTF,TGTGCCAGCAGTGAAGGTGTTGGCTACACCTTC
.,TRBV30,TRBJ1-4,.,CAWSDGINEKLFF,TGTGCCTGGTCGGACGGAATTAATGAAAAACTGTTTTTT
.,TRBV3-1/TRBV3-2,TRBJ1-6,.,CASGTTYNSPLHF,TGTGCCAGCGGGACGACTTATAATTCACCCCTCCACTTT
large,TRBV5-1,TRBJ2-1,.,CASSLGGTPSYNEQFF,TGCGCCAGCAGCTTGGGGGGGACCCCCTCTTACAATGAGCAGTTCTTC
.,TRBV11-2,TRBJ2-3,TRBD2,CASSSGGGGTDTQYF,TGTGCCAGCAGCTCTGGCGGGGGGGGCACAGATACGCAGTATTTT
medium-sized,TRBV5-6,TRBJ1-2,.,CASSLGHGGYYGYTF,TGTGCCAGCAGCTTGGGCCACGGAGGGTACTATGGCTACACCTTC
.,TRBV6-5,TRBJ1-1,TRBD1,CASRPRTGANTEAFF,TGTGCCAGCAGGCCCCGGACAGGGGCGAACACTGAAGCTTTCTTT
.,TRBV5-1,TRBJ2-7,.,CASSLIGSYEQYF,TGCGCCAGCAGCTTGATAGGTTCCTACGAGCAGTACTTC